The T cell receptor (beta chain) under discussion was sequenced for a study of response to subunit inactivated influenza vaccine. This clonotype was seen ten or more times. V lost 3 bases to trimming and J lost 9 bases, with 11 bases between them. CDR1 is SGHTA and CDR2 is FQGNSA in the germline V gene. The CDR3 is made up of 12 amino acids. TCRdb reprocessed the RT-PCR reads with MiXCR, giving one entry per CDR3 protein. The sample includes hundreds of thousands of distinct CDR3 sequences, about 12% seen only once; the top ten take about 10%. This receptor was identified in a man between 50 and 59 years old who received an inactivated influenza vaccine. This sequence joins TRBV7-2 and TRBJ1-1; TRBD1 is a possible D gene (5 bases). The material was PBMCs from blood, obtained on the day of vaccination. The DNA for the CDR3 is TGTGCCAGCAGCTTCGAGGGGAGGAAAGCTTTCTTT. Amino acids: CASSFEGRKAFF.